This T cell receptor (beta chain) is drawn from a study of T cell responses to AZD1222 COVID-19 vaccine. The germline CDR1 and CDR2 sequences are WNHNN and SYGVQD (reference sequence). Trimming removed 2 bases at V and 5 bases at J, with 6 bases between. The CDR3 runs 12 residues. TCRdb keeps only in-frame clones here, not all; method: immunoSEQ multiplex PCR. The sample holds 180,000 or so clones, 92% seen once. This sequence joins TRBV10-1 and TRBJ1-1, with D uncertain. Sequencing used peripheral blood, obtained 28 days after the second AZD1222 dose. This TCR derives from an adult who received the AZD1222 COVID-19 vaccine. DNA of the CDR3: TGCGCCAGCAGTGAGGGTGGAACTGAAGCTTTCTTT. Residues: CASSEGGTEAFF.